Sequencing of this TCR beta chain was carried out in a study of shared T cell receptors in the human thymus. Germline V gene data show CDR1 as WSHSY and CDR2 as SAAADI. V was trimmed by 3 bases and J by 0 bases, leaving 12 bases between them. This CDR3 is built from 15 residues. Method: immunoSEQ multiplex PCR; TCRdb's copy keeps in-frame clones and lacks some. The sample contains about 660,000 clones, approximately 88% of which appear only once. The same data also went into a second study, on human thymus T cells. From that report: Finnish infants who were healthy and having corrective surgery for congenital heart defects made up the donors. Resections that were taken during corrective heart surgery supplied the thymus tissue. Apparent skewing of V and J gene usage characterized both thymic and blood repertoires. Related studies noted strongly shared thymic repertoires across unrelated people.

The receptor comes from a boy under two years old with a congenital heart defect. The V call is TRBV10-2, the J call TRBJ2-7; possibly TRBD1 for D (6 bases). The specimen sequenced was thymocytes. The CDR3 is CASSDRTGSSYEQYF. In DNA, the CDR3 is TGCGCCAGCAGTGATAGAACAGGGAGCTCCTACGAGCAGTACTTC.